The clone carrying this T cell receptor (beta chain) was observed a handful of times. This CDR3 has 14 amino acids. The germline V gene encodes CDR1 SQVTM and CDR2 ANQGSEA. J lost 10 bases, V lost 7 bases, and 18 bases had no gene match. This record comes from a study of blood T cell repertoires in COVID-19. Looking at the study overall: Some COVID-19 samples were acute and others convalescent; all came from the United States, Italy and Spain.

Original methodology: Cell counts per sample came from amplifying reference gene primers. Assay used: immunoSEQ multiplex PCR; TCRdb lists only in-frame clones, some missing. V and J calls plus clone size are reproduced from that table; the DNA served to infer D and trimming. The sample has 56,000 or so clones, around 90% seen once. Specimen: peripheral blood. The rearrangement links TRBV29-1 to TRBJ1-2, with 7 bases matching TRBD1. The receptor comes from a human donor in a cohort sampled during active COVID-19. CDR3 sequence: CSATRDRLLYDYTF. Written as DNA, the CDR3 is TGCAGCGCTACCCGGGACAGACTTCTTTACGACTACACCTTC.